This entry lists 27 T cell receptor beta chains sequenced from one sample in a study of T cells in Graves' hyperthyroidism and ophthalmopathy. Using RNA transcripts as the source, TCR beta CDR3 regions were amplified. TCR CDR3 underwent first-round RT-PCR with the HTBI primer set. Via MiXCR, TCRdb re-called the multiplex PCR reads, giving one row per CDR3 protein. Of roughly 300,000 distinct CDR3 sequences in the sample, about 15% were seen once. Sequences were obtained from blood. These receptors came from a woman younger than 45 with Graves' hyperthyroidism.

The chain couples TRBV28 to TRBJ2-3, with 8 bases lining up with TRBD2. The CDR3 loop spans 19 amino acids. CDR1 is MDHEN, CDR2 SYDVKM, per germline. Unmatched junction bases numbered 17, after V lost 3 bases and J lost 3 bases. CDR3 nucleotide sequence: TGTGCCAGCAGTTTGGGCCGGGGGGAGCGGGAGTCGAAAACAGATACGCAGTATTTT. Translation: CASSLGRGERESKTDTQYF.

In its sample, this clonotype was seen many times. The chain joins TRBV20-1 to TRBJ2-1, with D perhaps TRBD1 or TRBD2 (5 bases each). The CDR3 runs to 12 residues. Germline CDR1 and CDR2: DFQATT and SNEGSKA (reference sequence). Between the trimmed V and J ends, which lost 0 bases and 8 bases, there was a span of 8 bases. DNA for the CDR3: TGCAGTGCTAGAGATCAGGGAGATGAGCAGTTCTTC. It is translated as CSARDQGDEQFF.

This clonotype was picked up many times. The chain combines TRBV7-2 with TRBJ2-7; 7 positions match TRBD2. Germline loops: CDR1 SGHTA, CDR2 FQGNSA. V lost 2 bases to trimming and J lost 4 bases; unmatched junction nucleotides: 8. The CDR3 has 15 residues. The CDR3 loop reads CASSLSRGSGYEQYF. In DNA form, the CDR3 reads TGTGCCAGCAGCTTATCACGCGGGAGTGGTTACGAGCAGTACTTC.

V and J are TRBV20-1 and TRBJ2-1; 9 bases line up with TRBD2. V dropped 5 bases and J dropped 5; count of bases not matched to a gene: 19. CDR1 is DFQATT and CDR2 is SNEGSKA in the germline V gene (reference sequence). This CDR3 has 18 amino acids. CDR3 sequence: CSASFTGTSWVSDNEQFF. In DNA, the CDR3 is TGCAGTGCTTCCTTCACCGGGACTAGCTGGGTTAGCGACAATGAGCAGTTCTTC.

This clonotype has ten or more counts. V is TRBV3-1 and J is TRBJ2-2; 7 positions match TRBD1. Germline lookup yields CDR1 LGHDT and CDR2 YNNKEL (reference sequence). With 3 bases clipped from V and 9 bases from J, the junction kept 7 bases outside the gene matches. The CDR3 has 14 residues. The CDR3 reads CASSQDNRGRELFF. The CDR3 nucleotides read TGTGCCAGCAGCCAGGACAACAGGGGACGGGAGCTGTTTTTT. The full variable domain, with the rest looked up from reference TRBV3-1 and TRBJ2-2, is DTAVSQTPKYLVTQMGNDKSIKCEQNLGHDTMYWYKQDSKKFLKIMFSYNNKELIINETVPNRFSPKSPDKAHLNLHINSLELGDSAVYFCASSQDNRGRELFFGEGSRLTVL.

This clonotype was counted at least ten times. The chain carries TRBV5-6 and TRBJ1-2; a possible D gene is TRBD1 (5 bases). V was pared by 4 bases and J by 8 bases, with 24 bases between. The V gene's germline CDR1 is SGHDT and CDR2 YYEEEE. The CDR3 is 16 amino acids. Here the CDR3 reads CASSREEWSRANGYTF. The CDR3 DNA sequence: TGTGCCAGCAGCCGAGAGGAATGGAGCAGGGCTAACGGCTACACCTTC.

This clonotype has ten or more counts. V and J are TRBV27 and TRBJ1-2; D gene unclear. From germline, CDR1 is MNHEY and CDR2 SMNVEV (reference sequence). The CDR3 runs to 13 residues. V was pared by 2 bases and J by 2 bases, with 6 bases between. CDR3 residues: CASSLEGNYGYTF. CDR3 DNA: TGTGCCAGCAGTTTAGAGGGAAACTATGGCTACACCTTC.

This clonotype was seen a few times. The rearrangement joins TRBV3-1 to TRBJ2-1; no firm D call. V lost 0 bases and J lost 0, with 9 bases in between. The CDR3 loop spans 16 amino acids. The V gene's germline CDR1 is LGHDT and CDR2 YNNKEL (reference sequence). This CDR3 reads CASSQDSGSSYNEQFF. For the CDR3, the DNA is TGTGCCAGCAGCCAAGACTCAGGAAGCTCCTACAATGAGCAGTTCTTC.

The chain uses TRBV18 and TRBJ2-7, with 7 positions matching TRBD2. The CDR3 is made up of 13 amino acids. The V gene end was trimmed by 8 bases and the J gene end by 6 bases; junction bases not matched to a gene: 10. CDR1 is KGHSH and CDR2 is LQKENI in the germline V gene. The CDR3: CASLSGTNGEQYF. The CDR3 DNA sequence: TGTGCCAGCCTGTCCGGGACTAATGGCGAGCAGTACTTC.

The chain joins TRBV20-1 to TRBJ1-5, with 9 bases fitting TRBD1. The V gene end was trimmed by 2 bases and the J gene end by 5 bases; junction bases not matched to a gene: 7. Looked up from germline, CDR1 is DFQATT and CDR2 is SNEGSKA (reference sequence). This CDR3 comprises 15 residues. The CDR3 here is CSARTDRGLDQPQHF. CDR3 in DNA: TGCAGTGCTAGAACGGACAGGGGATTGGATCAGCCCCAGCATTTT.

The CDR3 DNA reads as TGCAGCGTTGAAGATACGGGGCAGGGGGGCTATGGCTACACCTTC. This sequence encodes CSVEDTGQGGYGYTF. The gene calls are TRBV29-1 and TRBJ1-2; 7 bases line up with TRBD1. Looked up from germline, CDR1 is SQVTM and CDR2 is ANQGSEA. The CDR3 runs 15 residues. J gave up 4 bases and V 0 bases, and 8 bases lay outside the gene matches.

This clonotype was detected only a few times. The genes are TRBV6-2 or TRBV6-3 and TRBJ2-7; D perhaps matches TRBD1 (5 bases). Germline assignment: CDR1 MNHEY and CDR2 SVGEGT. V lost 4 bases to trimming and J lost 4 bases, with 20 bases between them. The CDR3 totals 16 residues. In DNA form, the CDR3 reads TGTGCCAGCAGTTTACAGAGGACAACCAGAACTTACGAGCAGTACTTC. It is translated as CASSLQRTTRTYEQYF.

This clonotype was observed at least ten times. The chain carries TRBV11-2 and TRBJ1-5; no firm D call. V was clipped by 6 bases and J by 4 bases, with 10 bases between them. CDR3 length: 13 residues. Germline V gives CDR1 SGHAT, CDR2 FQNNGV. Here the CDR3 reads CASSRAGNQPQHF. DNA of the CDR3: TGTGCCAGCAGTCGCGCGGGGAATCAGCCCCAGCATTTT.

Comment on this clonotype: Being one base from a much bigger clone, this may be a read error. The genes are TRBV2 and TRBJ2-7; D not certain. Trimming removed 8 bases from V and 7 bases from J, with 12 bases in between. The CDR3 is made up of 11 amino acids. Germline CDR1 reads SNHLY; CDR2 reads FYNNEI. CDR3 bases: TGTGCCAGCTCGCTACATGGTGAGCAGTACTTC. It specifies CASSLHGEQYF.

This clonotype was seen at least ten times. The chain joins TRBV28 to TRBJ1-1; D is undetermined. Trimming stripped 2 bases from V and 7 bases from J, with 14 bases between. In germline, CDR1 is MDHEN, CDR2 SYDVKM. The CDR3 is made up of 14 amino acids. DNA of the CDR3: TGTGCCAGCAGTTTAATGGTAGGGCCCGTTGAAGCTTTCTTT. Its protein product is CASSLMVGPVEAFF.

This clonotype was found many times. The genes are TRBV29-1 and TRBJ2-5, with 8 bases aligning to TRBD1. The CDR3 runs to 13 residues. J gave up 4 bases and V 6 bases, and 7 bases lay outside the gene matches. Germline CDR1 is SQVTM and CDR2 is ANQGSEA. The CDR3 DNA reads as TGCAGCGTACCCACAGGGGGAGGAGAGACCCAGTACTTC. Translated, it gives CSVPTGGGETQYF.

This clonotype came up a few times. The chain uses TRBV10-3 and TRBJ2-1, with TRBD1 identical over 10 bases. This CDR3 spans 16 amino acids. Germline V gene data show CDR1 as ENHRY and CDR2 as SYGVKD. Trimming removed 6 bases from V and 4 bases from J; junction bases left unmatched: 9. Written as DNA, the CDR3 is TGTGCCATCAGCGCAGGGGACAGGGGACGATACAATGAGCAGTTCTTC. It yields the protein CAISAGDRGRYNEQFF.

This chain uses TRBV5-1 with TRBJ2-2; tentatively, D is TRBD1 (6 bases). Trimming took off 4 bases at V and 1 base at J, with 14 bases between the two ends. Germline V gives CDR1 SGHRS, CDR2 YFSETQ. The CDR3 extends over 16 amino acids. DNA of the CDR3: TGCGCCAGCAGCCCAGCCGGGACATTGAACACCGGGGAGCTGTTTTTT. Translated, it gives CASSPAGTLNTGELFF.

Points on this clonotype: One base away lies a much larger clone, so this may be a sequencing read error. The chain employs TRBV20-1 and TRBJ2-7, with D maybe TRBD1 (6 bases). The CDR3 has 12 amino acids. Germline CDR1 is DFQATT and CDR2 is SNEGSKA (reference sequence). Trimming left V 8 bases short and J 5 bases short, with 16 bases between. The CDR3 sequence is CSPRQEDHEQYF. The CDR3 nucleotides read TGCAGTCCCAGACAGGAGGACCACGAGCAGTACTTC.

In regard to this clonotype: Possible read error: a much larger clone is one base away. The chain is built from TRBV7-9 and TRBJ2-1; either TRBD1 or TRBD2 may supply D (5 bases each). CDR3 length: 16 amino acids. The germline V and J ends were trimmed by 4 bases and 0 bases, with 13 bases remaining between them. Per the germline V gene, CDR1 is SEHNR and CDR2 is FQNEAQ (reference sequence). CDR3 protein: CASSSRDDRSYNEQFF. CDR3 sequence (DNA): TGTGCCAGCAGCTCCCGGGACGATCGCTCCTACAATGAGCAGTTCTTC.

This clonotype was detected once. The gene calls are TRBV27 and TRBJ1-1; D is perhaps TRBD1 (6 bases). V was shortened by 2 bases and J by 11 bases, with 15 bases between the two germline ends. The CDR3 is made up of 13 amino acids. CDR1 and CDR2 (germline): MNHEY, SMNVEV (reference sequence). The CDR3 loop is CASSLRQGMGAFF. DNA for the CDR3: TGTGCCAGCAGTTTACGGCAGGGGATGGGTGCTTTCTTT.

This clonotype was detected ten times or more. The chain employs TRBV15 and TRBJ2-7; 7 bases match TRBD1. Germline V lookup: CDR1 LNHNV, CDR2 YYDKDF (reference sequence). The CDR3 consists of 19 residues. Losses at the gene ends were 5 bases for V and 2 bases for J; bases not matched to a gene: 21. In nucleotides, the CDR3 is TGTGCCACCAGCTCCCCTCGCCCCACGGTAGGACAGGTAACCTACGAGCAGTACTTC. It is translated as CATSSPRPTVGQVTYEQYF.

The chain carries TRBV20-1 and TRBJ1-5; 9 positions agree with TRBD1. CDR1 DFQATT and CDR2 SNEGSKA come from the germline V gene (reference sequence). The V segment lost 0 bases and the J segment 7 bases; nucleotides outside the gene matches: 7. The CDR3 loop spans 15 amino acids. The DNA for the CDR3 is TGCAGTGCTAGAGATCTCAGGACAGGGGCCCAGCCCCAGCATTTT. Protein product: CSARDLRTGAQPQHF.

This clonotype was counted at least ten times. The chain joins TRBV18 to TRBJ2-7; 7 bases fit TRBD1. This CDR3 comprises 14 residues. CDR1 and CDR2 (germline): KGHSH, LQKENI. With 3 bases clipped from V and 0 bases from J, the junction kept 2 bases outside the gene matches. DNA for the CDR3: TGTGCCAGCTCACCGGGACAGTCCTCCTACGAGCAGTACTTC. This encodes CASSPGQSSYEQYF.

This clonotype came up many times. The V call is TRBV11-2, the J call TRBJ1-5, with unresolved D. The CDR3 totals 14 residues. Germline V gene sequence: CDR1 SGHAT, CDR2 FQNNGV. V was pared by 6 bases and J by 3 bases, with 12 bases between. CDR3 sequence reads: CASSHPRDNQPQHF. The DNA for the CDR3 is TGTGCCAGCAGTCACCCTAGGGACAATCAGCCCCAGCATTTT.

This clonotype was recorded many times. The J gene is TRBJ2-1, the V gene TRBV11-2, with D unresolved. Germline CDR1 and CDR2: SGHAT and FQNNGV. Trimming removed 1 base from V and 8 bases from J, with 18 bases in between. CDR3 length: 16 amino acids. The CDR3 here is CASSLGLRSVEDEQFF. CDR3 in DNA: TGTGCCAGCAGCTTAGGTCTGCGGAGTGTTGAGGATGAGCAGTTCTTC. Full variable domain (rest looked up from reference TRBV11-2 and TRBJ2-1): EAGVAQSPRYKIIEKRQSVAFWCNPISGHATLYWYQQILGQGPKLLIQFQNNGVVDDSQLPKDRFSAERLKGVDSTLKIQPAKLEDSAVYLCASSLGLRSVEDEQFFGPGTRLTVL.

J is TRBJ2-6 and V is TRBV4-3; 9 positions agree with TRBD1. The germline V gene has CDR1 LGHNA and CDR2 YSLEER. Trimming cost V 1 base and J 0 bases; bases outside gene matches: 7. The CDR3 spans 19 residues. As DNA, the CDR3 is TGCGCCAGCAGCCAAGGGAGGACAGGGGTTTCCTCTGGGGCCAACGTCCTGACTTTC. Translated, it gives CASSQGRTGVSSGANVLTF.